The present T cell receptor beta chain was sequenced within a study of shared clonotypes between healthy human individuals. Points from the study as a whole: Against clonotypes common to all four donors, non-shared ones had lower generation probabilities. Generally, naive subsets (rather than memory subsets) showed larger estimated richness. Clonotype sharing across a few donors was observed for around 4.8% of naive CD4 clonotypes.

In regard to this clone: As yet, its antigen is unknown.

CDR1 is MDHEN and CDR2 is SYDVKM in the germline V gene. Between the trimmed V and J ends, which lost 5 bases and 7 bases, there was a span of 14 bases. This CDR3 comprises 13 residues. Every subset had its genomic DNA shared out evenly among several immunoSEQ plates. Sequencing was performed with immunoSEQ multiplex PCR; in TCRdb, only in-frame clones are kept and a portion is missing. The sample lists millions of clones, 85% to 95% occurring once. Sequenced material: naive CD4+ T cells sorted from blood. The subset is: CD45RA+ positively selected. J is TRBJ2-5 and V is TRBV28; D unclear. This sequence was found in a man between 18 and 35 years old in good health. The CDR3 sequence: CASSRTQWGTQYF. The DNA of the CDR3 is TGTGCCAGCAGTCGAACACAATGGGGGACCCAGTACTTC.